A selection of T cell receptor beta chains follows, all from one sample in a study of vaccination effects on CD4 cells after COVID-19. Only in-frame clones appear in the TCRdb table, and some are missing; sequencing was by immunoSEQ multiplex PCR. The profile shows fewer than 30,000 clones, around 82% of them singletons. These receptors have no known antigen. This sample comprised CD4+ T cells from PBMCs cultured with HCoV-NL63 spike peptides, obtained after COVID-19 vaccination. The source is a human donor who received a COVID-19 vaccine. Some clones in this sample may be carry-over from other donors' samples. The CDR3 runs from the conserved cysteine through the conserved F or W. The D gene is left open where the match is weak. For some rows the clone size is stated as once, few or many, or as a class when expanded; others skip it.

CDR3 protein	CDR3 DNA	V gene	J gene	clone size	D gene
CASSPGTSGGRGTDTQYF	TGTGCCAGCAGCCCCGGGACTAGCGGAGGGAGGGGCACAGATACGCAGTATTTT	TRBV3-1/TRBV3-2	TRBJ2-3	-	TRBD2
CASSPGASGANVLTF	TGTGCCAGCAGCCCAGGGGCATCTGGGGCCAACGTCCTGACTTTC	TRBV7-9	TRBJ2-6	once	-
CASSVGWGGANQPQHF	TGTGCCAGCAGCGTAGGATGGGGAGGGGCCAATCAGCCCCAGCATTTT	TRBV9	TRBJ1-5	-	-
CASRAGGAASRGNTIYF	TGTGCCAGCAGGGCAGGGGGCGCCGCTTCTCGAGGAAACACCATATATTTT	TRBV7-9	TRBJ1-3	-	TRBD1
CASSLGTGFDYGYTF	TGCGCCAGCAGCTTAGGGACAGGGTTTGACTATGGCTACACCTTC	TRBV5-1	TRBJ1-2	-	TRBD1
CASSLSPQGLGTEAFF	TGTGCCAGCAGTTTAAGTCCTCAGGGACTGGGCACTGAAGCTTTCTTT	TRBV28	TRBJ1-1	-	-
CASSRRARATNEKLFF	TGTGCCAGCAGCCGGAGGGCGCGTGCAACTAATGAAAAACTGTTTTTT	TRBV3-1/TRBV3-2	TRBJ1-4	-	-
CASRGTGSGETQYF	TGTGCCAGCAGGGGGACAGGATCAGGGGAGACCCAGTACTTC	TRBV2	TRBJ2-5	once	TRBD1
CASSLRTSVNGELFF	TGTGCCAGCAGCTTACGGACTAGCGTGAACGGGGAGCTGTTTTTT	TRBV7-2	TRBJ2-2	once	TRBD2
CASRQGYGYTF	TGTGCCAGCAGGCAGGGGTATGGCTACACCTTC	TRBV27	TRBJ1-2	-	-
CASSPLSPHNEQFF	TGTGCCAGCTCACCATTATCACCCCACAATGAGCAGTTCTTC	TRBV18	TRBJ2-1	-	-
CASRLGTGNTGELFF	TGTGCCAGCAGATTAGGGACAGGGAACACCGGGGAGCTGTTTTTT	TRBV7-6	TRBJ2-2	few	TRBD1
CASSHTDITEAFF	TGTGCCAGCAGCCATACGGATATCACTGAAGCTTTCTTT	TRBV3-1/TRBV3-2	TRBJ1-1	-	-
CASSLGETGKLFF	TGTGCCAGCAGTTTGGGGGAGACTGGTAAACTGTTTTTT	TRBV12-3/TRBV12-4	TRBJ1-4	-	-
CASSLKGAVTEAFF	TGTGCCAGCAGTTTGAAGGGGGCAGTCACTGAAGCTTTCTTT	TRBV28	TRBJ1-1	-	TRBD1
CASRDKRTGALHF	TGTGCCAGCAGAGACAAGAGGACAGGGGCCCTCCACTTT	TRBV12-3/TRBV12-4	TRBJ1-6	-	TRBD1
CASSYPETGVGETQYF	TGTGCCAGCAGTTACCCGGAGACAGGGGTCGGGGAGACCCAGTACTTC	TRBV6-2/TRBV6-3	TRBJ2-5	-	TRBD1
CASSKKPYNEQFF	TGCGCCAGCAGCAAGAAGCCCTACAATGAGCAGTTCTTC	TRBV10-1	TRBJ2-1	-	-
CASSRDSLWNTQYF	TGCGCCAGCAGCCGGGACAGTTTATGGAATACGCAGTATTTT	TRBV4-1	TRBJ2-3	-	TRBD1
CASSQGESKTREQYF	TGTGCCAGCAGCCAAGGGGAGTCCAAAACCCGCGAGCAGTACTTC	TRBV3-1/TRBV3-2	TRBJ2-7	-	-
CASPRPPGTSVTDTQYF	TGTGCCAGCCCCCGACCGCCTGGGACTAGTGTGACAGATACGCAGTATTTT	TRBV5-8	TRBJ2-3	few	TRBD2
CASSGVRWTGGLATNEKLFF	TGTGCCAGTAGTGGGGTCCGGTGGACAGGGGGTCTAGCAACTAATGAAAAACTGTTTTTT	TRBV19	TRBJ1-4	-	TRBD1
CASSKAGLAGPEELFF	TGCGCCAGCAGCAAAGCGGGACTAGCGGGGCCGGAGGAGCTGTTTTTT	TRBV5-1	TRBJ2-2	few	TRBD2
CASRPDTGNHNEQFF	TGCGCCAGCCGCCCTGATACCGGAAATCACAATGAGCAGTTCTTC	TRBV5-1	TRBJ2-1	-	-
CASSLGGGGLNTIYF	TGCGCCAGCAGCCTTGGAGGGGGGGGTCTAAACACCATATATTTT	TRBV5-1	TRBJ1-3	-	-
CSVGRAGAGELFF	TGCAGCGTTGGCCGGGCAGGGGCCGGGGAGCTGTTTTTT	TRBV29-1	TRBJ2-2	-	-
CASSQTGVSTDTQYF	TGTGCCAGCAGCCAGACAGGGGTCAGCACAGATACGCAGTATTTT	TRBV11-2	TRBJ2-3	-	TRBD1
CASSLGPNSPNSPLHF	TGCGCCAGCAGCTTGGGGCCTAACTCGCCCAATTCACCCCTCCACTTT	TRBV5-1	TRBJ1-6	-	-
CASSINSYNSPLHF	TGTGCCAGTAGTATCAACAGTTATAATTCACCCCTCCACTTT	TRBV19	TRBJ1-6	-	-
CASSQAAKEAFF	TGCGCCAGCAGCCAAGCTGCAAAAGAAGCTTTCTTT	TRBV4-1	TRBJ1-1	-	-
CASSDASLALDTEAFF	TGTGCCAGCAGTGACGCCAGTTTGGCTCTGGACACTGAAGCTTTCTTT	TRBV25-1	TRBJ1-1	once	-
CASSWGQGFEAFF	TGTGCCAGCAGCTGGGGACAGGGGTTTGAAGCTTTCTTT	TRBV7-8	TRBJ1-1	once	TRBD1
CASSQQSNQPQHF	TGTGCCAGCAGCCAACAAAGCAATCAGCCCCAGCATTTT	TRBV3-1/TRBV3-2	TRBJ1-5	-	-
CASSQMTQNTGELFF	TGTGCCAGCAGCCAAATGACTCAGAACACCGGGGAGCTGTTTTTT	TRBV3-1/TRBV3-2	TRBJ2-2	-	-
CASGPDRGGQPQHF	TGTGCTAGTGGTCCCGACAGGGGCGGTCAGCCCCAGCATTTT	TRBV12-5	TRBJ1-5	-	TRBD1
CASSPTGINQPQHF	TGTGCCAGCAGCCCGACAGGCATCAATCAGCCCCAGCATTTT	TRBV28	TRBJ1-5	-	-
CASSLTGLGQGEAFF	TGCGCCAGCAGCCTGACCGGATTAGGACAGGGTGAAGCTTTCTTT	TRBV5-1	TRBJ1-1	-	TRBD1
CSSYMNTEAFF	TGCAGCTCTTATATGAACACTGAAGCTTTCTTT	TRBV29-1	TRBJ1-1	once	-
CASSPGQGGSGQFF	TGTGCCAGCAGCCCGGGACAGGGGGGTAGTGGGCAGTTCTTC	TRBV28	TRBJ2-1	-	TRBD1
CSVAPQGADTQYF	TGCAGCGTTGCACCCCAGGGCGCGGATACGCAGTATTTT	TRBV29-1	TRBJ2-3	-	-
CATSDFRGTEAFF	TGTGCCACCAGTGATTTCCGTGGCACTGAAGCTTTCTTT	TRBV24-1	TRBJ1-1	-	-
CAWSVGTGNTEAFF	TGTGCCTGGAGTGTAGGGACAGGGAACACTGAAGCTTTCTTT	TRBV30	TRBJ1-1	-	TRBD1
CASSQNRMETQYF	TGCGCCAGCAGCCAAAATAGGATGGAGACCCAGTACTTC	TRBV4-3	TRBJ2-5	-	-
CASSEGQAAIYF	TGTGCCAGCAGTGAGGGGCAGGCCGCCATATATTTT	TRBV6-1	TRBJ1-3	-	-
CASSIGQGRGYTF	TGTGCCAGCAGCATAGGACAGGGTAGGGGCTACACCTTC	TRBV5-6	TRBJ1-2	-	TRBD1
CASSPGHNIGELFF	TGTGCCAGCAGCCCGGGGCACAACATCGGGGAGCTGTTTTTT	TRBV7-3	TRBJ2-2	-	-
CASSPGNKETQYF	TGTGCCAGCTCACCCGGCAACAAAGAGACCCAGTACTTC	TRBV18	TRBJ2-5	once	-
CASSQGRLDTQYF	TGTGCCAGCAGCCAAGGGAGGCTAGATACGCAGTATTTT	TRBV3-1/TRBV3-2	TRBJ2-3	-	-